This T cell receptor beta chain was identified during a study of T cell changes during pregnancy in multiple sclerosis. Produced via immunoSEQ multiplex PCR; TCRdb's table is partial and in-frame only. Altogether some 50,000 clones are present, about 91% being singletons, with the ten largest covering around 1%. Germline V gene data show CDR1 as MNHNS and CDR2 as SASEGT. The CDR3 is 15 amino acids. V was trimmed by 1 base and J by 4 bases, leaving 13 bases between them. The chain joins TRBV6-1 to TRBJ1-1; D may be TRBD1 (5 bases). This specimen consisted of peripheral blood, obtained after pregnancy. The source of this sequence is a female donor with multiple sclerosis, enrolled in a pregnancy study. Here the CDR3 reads CASSEDWGWGTEAFF. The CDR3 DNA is TGTGCCAGCAGTGAAGACTGGGGCTGGGGCACTGAAGCTTTCTTT.